This paragraph covers one T cell receptor (beta chain) sequence. Its matching antigen is unknown. The data stem from a study of beta chain features in type 1 diabetes. Germline V gives CDR1 SNHLY, CDR2 FYNNEI. The CDR3 covers 12 residues. Findings and limits, study-wide: All four CD4+ subsets of Type 1 diabetes patients contained TCRB CDR3s that were moderately but significantly shorter.

The authors reverse transcribed all of the isolated RNA, so sequencing captured expressed TCRB transcripts. Measured with immunoSEQ multiplex PCR; TCRdb has only the in-frame clones, and not every one. The table lists more than 300,000 clones, over 8.5% of them singletons. The rearrangement uses TRBV2 and TRBJ2-5; D unclear. The DNA end lines up better with TRBJ2-7; the J call may be wrong. The sequence derives from a man aged 30-40 years with type 1 diabetes. The sample consisted of central memory CD4+ T cells from blood. The CDR3 is CASMSTTYEQYF. CDR3 nucleotide sequence: TGTGCCAGCATGAGTACCACCTACGAGCAGTACTTC.